The clone carrying this T cell receptor beta chain showed up just a few times. The data were taken from a study of identical twins. The CDR3 length is 16 residues. Trimming cost V 6 bases and J 9 bases; bases outside gene matches: 13. Germline V lookup: CDR1 MNHEY, CDR2 SVGEGT. Using its own MiXCR run on the 5' RACE reads, TCRdb lists one record per CDR3 protein. The sample lists fewer than 250,000 distinct CDR3 sequences, 15% to 20% occurring once. The same sample was also studied in work on T cells expressing NK-cell markers.

This chain connects TRBV6-2 or TRBV6-3 to TRBJ2-1; TRBD2 aligns across 11 bases. The TCR was taken from a woman under 30 in good health. The sample consisted of CD8+ T cells sorted from blood. In DNA, the CDR3 is TGTGCCAGCAGCTTAAATTTAGCGGGAGGGGGCATTGAGCAGTTCTTC. Translated, it gives CASSLNLAGGGIEQFF.